Sequencing of this TCR beta chain was carried out in a study of cytomegalovirus exposure and HLA in healthy donors. Researchers ran the PCR with 60 Vbeta and 13 Jbeta primers. Some clones are missing from TCRdb's copy, which holds only in-frame ones; the method was immunoSEQ multiplex PCR. This sample yields about 190,000 clones, of which about 77% are seen a single time; approximately 4.8% belongs to the top ten. Details on this clone: Its specificity is unknown.

With 1 base removed from V and 11 bases from J, the gap between germline ends came to 16 bases. The germline V gene has CDR1 SGHDT and CDR2 YYEEEE. This CDR3 region has 14 residues. Overall study results and limits: The likely origin of a cluster of highly shared sequence variants was a sequencing artifact. The authors later linked a missense DCLRE1C variant to TCR beta V- and J-gene trimming. The study recorded more than 150 TCR beta chains that were cytomegalovirus-associated.

The gene calls are TRBV5-6 and TRBJ1-5; no firm D call. This TCR was sampled from a man aged 25-45 years in good health and CMV-seropositive. Sequenced: PBMCs. The CDR3 loop reads CASSLSVREAAQHF. The CDR3 nucleotides read TGTGCCAGCAGCTTGTCGGTACGGGAAGCGGCCCAGCATTTT.